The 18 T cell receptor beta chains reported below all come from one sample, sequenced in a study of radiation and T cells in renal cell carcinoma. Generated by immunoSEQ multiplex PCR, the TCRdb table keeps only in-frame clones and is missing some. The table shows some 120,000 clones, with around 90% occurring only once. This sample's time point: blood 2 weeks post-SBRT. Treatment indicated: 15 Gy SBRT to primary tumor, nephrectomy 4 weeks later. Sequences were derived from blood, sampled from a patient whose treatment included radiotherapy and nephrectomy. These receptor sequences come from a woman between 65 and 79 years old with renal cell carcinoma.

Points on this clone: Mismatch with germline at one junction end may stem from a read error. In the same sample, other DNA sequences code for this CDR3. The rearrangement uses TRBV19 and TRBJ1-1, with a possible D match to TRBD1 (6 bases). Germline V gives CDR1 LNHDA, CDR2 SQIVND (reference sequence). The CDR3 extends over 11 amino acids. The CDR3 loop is CASRMGAEAFF. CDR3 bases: TGTGCCAGTAGGATGGGGGCTGAAGCTTTCTTC.

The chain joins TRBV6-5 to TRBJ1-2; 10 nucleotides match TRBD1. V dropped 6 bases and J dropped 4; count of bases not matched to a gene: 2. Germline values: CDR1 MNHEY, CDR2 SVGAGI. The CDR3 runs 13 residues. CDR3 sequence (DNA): TGTGCCAGCAGACGGACAGGGGGCTATGGCTACACCTTC. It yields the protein CASRRTGGYGYTF.

CDR3 DNA sequence: TGTGCCAGCAGCGCGACTAGCGGGGGGCCCCAAGAGACCCAGTACTTC. Protein product: CASSATSGGPQETQYF. The chain employs TRBV9 and TRBJ2-5; TRBD2 matches at 13 bases. Germline V lookup: CDR1 SGDLS, CDR2 YYNGEE. The V segment lost 3 bases and the J segment 1 base; nucleotides outside the gene matches: 3. This CDR3 is built from 16 residues.

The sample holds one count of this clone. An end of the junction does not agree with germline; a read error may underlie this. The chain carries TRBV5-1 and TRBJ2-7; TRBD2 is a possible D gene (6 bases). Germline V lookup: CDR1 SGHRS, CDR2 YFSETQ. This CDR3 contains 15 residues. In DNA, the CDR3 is TGCGCCAGCAGTTTGGGGAGCGGGCCTGCCTCCGAGCAGTACTTC. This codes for CASSLGSGPASEQYF.

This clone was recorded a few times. CDR3 residues: CASSKRGNTEAFF. CDR3 sequence (DNA): TGTGCCAGCAGCAAACGGGGGAACACTGAAGCTTTCTTT. The chain joins TRBV7-8 to TRBJ1-1; D is unresolved. Germline V gene sequence: CDR1 SGHVS, CDR2 FQNEAQ. This CDR3 has 13 amino acids. V lost 5 bases and J 1 base, leaving 8 bases between the germline ends.

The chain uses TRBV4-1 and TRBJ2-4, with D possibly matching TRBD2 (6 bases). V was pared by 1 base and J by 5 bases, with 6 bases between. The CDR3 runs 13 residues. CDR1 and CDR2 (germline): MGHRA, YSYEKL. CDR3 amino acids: CASSQAGENIQYF. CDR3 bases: TGCGCCAGCAGCCAAGCGGGGGAAAACATTCAGTACTTC.

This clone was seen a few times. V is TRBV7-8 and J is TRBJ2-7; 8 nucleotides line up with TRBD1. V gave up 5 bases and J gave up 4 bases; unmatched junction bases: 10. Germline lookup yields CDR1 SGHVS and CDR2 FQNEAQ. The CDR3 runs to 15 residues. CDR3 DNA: TGTGCCAGCAGCACTAAAGGACAGGGTCCGTACGAGCAGTACTTC. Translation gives CASSTKGQGPYEQYF.

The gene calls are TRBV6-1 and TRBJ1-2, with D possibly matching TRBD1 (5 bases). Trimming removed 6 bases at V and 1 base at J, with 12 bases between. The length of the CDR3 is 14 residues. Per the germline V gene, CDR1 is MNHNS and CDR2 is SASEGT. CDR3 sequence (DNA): TGTGCCAGCAGGGCCCTGACAGTTAACTATGGCTACACCTTC. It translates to CASRALTVNYGYTF.

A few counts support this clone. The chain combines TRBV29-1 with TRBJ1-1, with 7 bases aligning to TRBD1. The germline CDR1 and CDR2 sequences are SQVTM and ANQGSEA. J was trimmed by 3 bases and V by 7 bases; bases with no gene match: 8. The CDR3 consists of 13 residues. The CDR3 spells CSAVQGWDTEAFF. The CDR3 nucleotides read TGCAGCGCTGTACAGGGGTGGGACACTGAAGCTTTCTTT.

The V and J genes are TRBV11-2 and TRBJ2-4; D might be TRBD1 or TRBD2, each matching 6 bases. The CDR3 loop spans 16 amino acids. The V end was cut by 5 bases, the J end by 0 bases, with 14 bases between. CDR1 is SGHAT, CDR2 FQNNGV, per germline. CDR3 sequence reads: CASSPPRGVAKNIQYF. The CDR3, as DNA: TGTGCCAGCAGCCCTCCTAGGGGGGTAGCCAAAAACATTCAGTACTTC.

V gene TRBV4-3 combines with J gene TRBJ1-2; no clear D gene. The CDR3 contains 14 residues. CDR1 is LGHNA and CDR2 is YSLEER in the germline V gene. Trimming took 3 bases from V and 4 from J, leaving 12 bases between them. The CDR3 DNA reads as TGCGCCAGCAGCCACACAGCCTCTGTCTATGGCTACACCTTC. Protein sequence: CASSHTASVYGYTF.

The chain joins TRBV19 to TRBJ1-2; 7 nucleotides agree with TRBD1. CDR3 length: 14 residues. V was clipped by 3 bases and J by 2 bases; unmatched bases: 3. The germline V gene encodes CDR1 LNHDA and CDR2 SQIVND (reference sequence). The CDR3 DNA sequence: TGTGCCAGTAGTATTCAGGGGGAGAACTATGGCTACACCTTC. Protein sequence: CASSIQGENYGYTF.

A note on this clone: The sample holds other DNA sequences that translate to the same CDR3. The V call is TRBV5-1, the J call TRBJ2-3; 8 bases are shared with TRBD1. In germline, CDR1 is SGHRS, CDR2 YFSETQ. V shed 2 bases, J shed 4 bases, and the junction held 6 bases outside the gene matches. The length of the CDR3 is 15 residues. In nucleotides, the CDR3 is TGCGCCAGCAGCTTAGGACAGGGCGGCGCAGATACGCAGTATTTT. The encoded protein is CASSLGQGGADTQYF.

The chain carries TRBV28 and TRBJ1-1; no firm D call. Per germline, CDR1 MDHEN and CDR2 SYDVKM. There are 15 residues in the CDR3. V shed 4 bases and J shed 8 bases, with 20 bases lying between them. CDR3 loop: CASSSTSTGKNEAFF. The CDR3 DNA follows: TGTGCCAGCAGTTCAACCTCGACGGGGAAGAACGAAGCTTTCTTT.

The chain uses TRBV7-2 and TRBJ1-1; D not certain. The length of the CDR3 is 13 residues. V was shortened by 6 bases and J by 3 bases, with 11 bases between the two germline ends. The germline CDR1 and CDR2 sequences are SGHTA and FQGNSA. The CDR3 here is CASSIWVYTEAFF. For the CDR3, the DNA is TGTGCCAGCAGTATCTGGGTTTACACTGAAGCTTTCTTT.

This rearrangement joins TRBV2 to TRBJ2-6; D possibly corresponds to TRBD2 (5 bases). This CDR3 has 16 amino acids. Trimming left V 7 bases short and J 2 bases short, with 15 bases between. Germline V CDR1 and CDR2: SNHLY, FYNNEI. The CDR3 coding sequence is TGTGCCAGCAAAGGAGGAGGTGTGGCTGGGGCCAACGTCCTGACTTTC. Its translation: CASKGGGVAGANVLTF.

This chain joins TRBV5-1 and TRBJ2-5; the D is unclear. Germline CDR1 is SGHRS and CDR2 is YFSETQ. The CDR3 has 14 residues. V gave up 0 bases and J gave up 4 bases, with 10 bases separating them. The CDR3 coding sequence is TGCGCCAGCAGCTTGGCCATGGCTTCAGAGACCCAGTACTTC. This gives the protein CASSLAMASETQYF.

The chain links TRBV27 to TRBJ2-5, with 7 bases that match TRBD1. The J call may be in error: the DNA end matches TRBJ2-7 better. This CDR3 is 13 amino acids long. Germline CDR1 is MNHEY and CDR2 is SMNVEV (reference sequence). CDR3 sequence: CASASTGSYEQYF. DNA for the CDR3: TGTGCCAGCGCCTCGACAGGGTCCTACGAGCAGTACTTC.